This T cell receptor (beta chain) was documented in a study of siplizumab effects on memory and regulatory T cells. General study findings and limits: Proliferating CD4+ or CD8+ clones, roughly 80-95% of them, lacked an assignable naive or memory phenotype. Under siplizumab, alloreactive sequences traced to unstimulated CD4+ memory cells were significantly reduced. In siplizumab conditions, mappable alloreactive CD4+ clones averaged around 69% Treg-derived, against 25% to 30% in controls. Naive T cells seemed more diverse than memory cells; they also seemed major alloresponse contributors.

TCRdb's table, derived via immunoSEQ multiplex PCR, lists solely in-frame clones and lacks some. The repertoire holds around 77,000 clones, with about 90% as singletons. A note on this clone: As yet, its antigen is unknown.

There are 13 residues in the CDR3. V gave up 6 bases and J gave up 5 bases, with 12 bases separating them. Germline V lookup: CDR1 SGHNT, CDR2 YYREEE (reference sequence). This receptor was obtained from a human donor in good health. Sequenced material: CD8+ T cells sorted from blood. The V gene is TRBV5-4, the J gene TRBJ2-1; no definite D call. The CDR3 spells CASTPDSNNEQFF. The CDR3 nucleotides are TGTGCCAGCACCCCCGACTCGAACAATGAGCAGTTCTTC.